The 26 T cell receptor beta chains below were found in one sample sequenced in a study of post-analysis software for immune sequencing data. TCR beta cDNA libraries had unique molecular identifiers. TCRdb re-derived calls from the PCR reads in MiXCR, one entry per CDR3 protein. Seen here are 600,000 to 700,000 distinct CDR3 sequences, approximately 60% observed once, and the top ten hold approximately 10%. Regarding the study as a whole: Controls showed lower frequencies than patients for a few TRBV segments, and TRBV5-6, TRBV5-1 and TRBV20-1 were among these.

Their specific antigens are unknown. Sequencing input: blood. The receptors here all came from a girl aged 2-15 years with multiple sclerosis.

To note about this clonotype: This likely comes from a read error, as the CDR3 has no conserved phenylalanine or tryptophan at its end. This chain joins TRBV11-2 and TRBJ2-5; 12 nucleotides line up with TRBD2. This CDR3 is built from 15 residues. Germline CDR1 reads SGHAT; CDR2 reads FQNNGV. Trimming cost V 5 bases and J 5 bases; bases outside gene matches: 6. CDR3 residues: CASSPRTSGMETQYL. CDR3 coding DNA: TGTGCCAGCAGCCCCAGGACTAGCGGGATGGAGACCCAGTACTTA.

V is TRBV29-1 and J is TRBJ2-5; no reliable D call. The V gene's germline CDR1 is SQVTM and CDR2 ANQGSEA. The CDR3 totals 16 residues. V gave up 4 bases and J gave up 1 base, with 19 bases separating them. The CDR3 DNA reads as TGCAGCGTTGGTGGTTCCCCGGCAGGTCCCCAAGAGACCCAGTACTTC. Translated, it gives CSVGGSPAGPQETQYF.

The V call is TRBV12-3 or TRBV12-4, the J call TRBJ1-1; D is perhaps TRBD1 (6 bases). V shed 5 bases and J shed 8 bases, with 15 bases lying between them. CDR3 length: 13 residues. The chain's CDR3 is CASSRTQGGEAFF. CDR3 sequence (DNA): TGTGCCAGCAGTAGGACACAGGGCGGCGAAGCTTTCTTT.

The chain has TRBV20-1 and TRBJ2-4; D is unresolved. This CDR3 region has 13 residues. Trimming removed 2 bases from V and 0 bases from J, with 5 bases in between. Germline V gene data show CDR1 as DFQATT and CDR2 as SNEGSKA (reference sequence). The CDR3 sequence is CSARQVAKNIQYF. CDR3 bases: TGCAGTGCTAGACAGGTAGCCAAAAACATTCAGTACTTC.

CDR3 loop: CASSLVGVRSNYGYTF. The CDR3 DNA reads as TGTGCCAGCAGCTTAGTCGGGGTCCGTTCTAACTATGGCTACACCTTC. The chain uses TRBV7-2 and TRBJ1-2, with D unclear. The V end lost 1 base, the J end lost 0 bases, and 12 bases lay between the germline ends. The CDR3 loop spans 16 amino acids. Germline V CDR1 and CDR2: SGHTA, FQGNSA.

The sample holds a few counts of this clonotype. In DNA form, the CDR3 reads TGTGCTAGTGGTTTGGTACTGACAGGGAGAGGCGAGACCCAGTACTTC. It translates to CASGLVLTGRGETQYF. V usage is TRBV12-5 and J usage is TRBJ2-5; 7 bases agree with TRBD1. V dropped 0 bases and J dropped 5; count of bases not matched to a gene: 9. The germline V gene has CDR1 LGHNT and CDR2 FRNRAP. The length of the CDR3 is 16 residues.

The J gene is TRBJ2-5, the V gene TRBV5-1, with 9 bases identical to TRBD1. CDR1 and CDR2 from the germline V gene are SGHRS and YFSETQ. This CDR3 contains 14 residues. The V gene end was trimmed by 6 bases and the J gene end by 2 bases; junction bases not matched to a gene: 5. CDR3 protein: CASNLQGAQETQYF. As DNA, the CDR3 is TGCGCCAGCAACTTACAGGGGGCTCAAGAGACCCAGTACTTC.

This clonotype was seen more than once but under ten times. V gene TRBV6-5 combines with J gene TRBJ1-2; no definite D call. This CDR3 is 14 amino acids long. The V gene lost 2 bases and the J gene lost 4 bases, with 11 bases spanning the gap. Germline CDR1 and CDR2: MNHEY and SVGAGI. CDR3 in amino acids: CASSYSPASYGYTF. CDR3 DNA: TGTGCCAGCAGTTACAGCCCAGCCTCCTATGGCTACACCTTC.

V usage is TRBV21-1 and J usage is TRBJ2-7; TRBD1, as called in the table, went unchecked against the DNA. TRBV21-1 is deemed a pseudogene. The CDR3 totals 15 residues. Written as DNA, the CDR3 is TGTGCCAGCAGCTCCCCTAGACAGGGAGCCTACGAGCAGTACTTC. This encodes CASSSPRQGAYEQYF.

This clonotype showed up just a few times. This chain links TRBV10-1 with TRBJ2-3; a weak D match, TRBD2 (6 bases). Trimming took 3 bases from V and 4 from J, leaving 17 bases between them. Per germline, CDR1 WNHNN and CDR2 SYGVQD (reference sequence). CDR3 size: 16 residues. The CDR3 DNA is TGCGCCAGCAGTGATATTGGGGAGGTACAAGCAGATACGCAGTATTTT. It encodes CASSDIGEVQADTQYF.

Regarding this clonotype: This may come from a read error, since a much larger clone is one base off. This rearrangement joins TRBV6-4 to TRBJ2-1; 11 bases are shared with TRBD2. This CDR3 comprises 16 residues. The V segment lost 0 bases and the J segment 6 bases; nucleotides outside the gene matches: 4. Per germline, CDR1 MRHNA and CDR2 SNTAGT. CDR3 sequence reads: CASSDSGTSGFNEQFF. The DNA of the CDR3 is TGTGCCAGCAGTGACTCCGGGACTAGCGGTTTCAATGAGCAGTTCTTC.

CDR3 loop: CASSKLQVLGAHGAYGYTF. CDR3 DNA: TGTGCCAGCAGCAAACTCCAGGTTCTGGGGGCGCACGGCGCCTATGGCTACACCTTC. The J gene is TRBJ1-2, the V gene TRBV9, with TRBD1 as a possible D gene (6 bases). Per germline, CDR1 SGDLS and CDR2 YYNGEE. Between the trimmed V and J ends, which lost 4 bases and 4 bases, there was a span of 29 bases. The CDR3 extends over 19 amino acids. The full variable domain, rest sourced from reference TRBV9 and TRBJ1-2, is DSGVTQTPKHLITATGQRVTLRCSPRSGDLSVYWYQQSLDQGLQFLIQYYNGEERAKGNILERFSAQQFPDLHSELNLSSLELGDSALYFCASSKLQVLGAHGAYGYTFGSGTRLTVV.

The chain is built from TRBV25-1 and TRBJ2-5; 7 nucleotides align to TRBD1. V was pared by 2 bases and J by 1 base, with 4 bases of the junction left unmatched. Germline CDR1 and CDR2: MGHDK and SYGVNS. There are 15 residues in the CDR3. CDR3 nucleotide sequence: TGTGCCAGCAGTGAAACCGACAGGGCCCAAGAGACCCAGTACTTC. Translating gives CASSETDRAQETQYF.

This clonotype came up once. This chain links TRBV20-1 with TRBJ2-1, with 11 nucleotides matching TRBD1. The V segment lost 6 bases and the J segment 10 bases; nucleotides outside the gene matches: 11. From germline, CDR1 is DFQATT and CDR2 SNEGSKA (reference sequence). The CDR3 consists of 14 residues. The CDR3 region has the DNA TGCAGTGCAAAGCGGGGACAGGGGGTTGTCGAGCAGTTCTTC. Translation: CSAKRGQGVVEQFF.

This clonotype was counted a single time. The J gene is TRBJ2-7, the V gene TRBV21-1; the D call TRBD2 from the table was never checked on the DNA. TRBV21-1 is described as a pseudogene. There are 13 residues in the CDR3. The CDR3 nucleotides read TGTGCCAGCAGCAAACTAGCGGACTACGAGCAGTACTTC. Translated, it gives CASSKLADYEQYF.

This clonotype appeared a few times. The CDR3 sequence: CASSHMDTPEQFF. The CDR3 DNA reads as TGCGCCAGCAGCCACATGGACACTCCTGAGCAGTTCTTC. J is TRBJ2-1 and V is TRBV4-1, with D possibly being TRBD1 (5 bases). This CDR3 comprises 13 residues. The V end was cut by 3 bases, the J end by 9 bases, with 12 bases between. Germline-derived CDR1 and CDR2 are MGHRA and YSYEKL.

This clonotype is a singleton in its sample. The junction differs from germline at one of its ends, possibly a read error. The rearrangement uses TRBV9 and TRBJ2-2, with 7 nucleotides matching TRBD2. The CDR3 spans 16 residues. Germline V gene data show CDR1 as SGDLS and CDR2 as YYNGEE. Here the CDR3 DNA reads TGTGCCAGCAGCGTAGTTATGGGAGGGGTCACCGGGGAGCGGTTTTTT. Protein: CASSVVMGGVTGERFF. Based on the CDR3 plus reference TRBV9 and TRBJ2-2, the full variable domain is DSGVTQTPKHLITATGQRVTLRCSPRSGDLSVYWYQQSLDQGLQFLIQYYNGEERAKGNILERFSAQQFPDLHSELNLSSLELGDSALYFCASSVVMGGVTGERFFGEGSRLTVL.

J is TRBJ2-1 and V is TRBV6-1; TRBD2 matches at 7 bases. Germline V gives CDR1 MNHNS, CDR2 SASEGT. V was clipped by 7 bases and J by 0 bases; unmatched bases: 18. CDR3 length: 19 residues. The CDR3 DNA reads TGTGCCAGCACCCCCCAAGGCGGGAGCCAAATCCTCTCCTACAATGAGCAGTTCTTC. It codes for CASTPQGGSQILSYNEQFF.

The chain combines TRBV9 with TRBJ2-3, with TRBD2 matching 11 bases. This CDR3 contains 16 residues. Trimming removed 2 bases from V and 5 bases from J; junction bases left unmatched: 7. The germline V gene has CDR1 SGDLS and CDR2 YYNGEE. CDR3 loop: CASSVIAGGPEDTQYF. The CDR3, as DNA: TGTGCCAGCAGCGTCATAGCGGGGGGGCCCGAAGATACGCAGTATTTT.

The rearrangement uses TRBV7-9 and TRBJ2-3, with TRBD1 matching over 7 bases. The V segment lost 6 bases and the J segment 2 bases; nucleotides outside the gene matches: 2. Germline assignment: CDR1 SEHNR and CDR2 FQNEAQ (reference sequence). This CDR3 has 13 amino acids. The CDR3 here is CASRQGITDTQYF. In DNA, the CDR3 is TGTGCCAGCAGACAGGGGATCACAGATACGCAGTATTTT.

This sequence joins TRBV7-2 and TRBJ2-3, with D perhaps assigned TRBD1 or TRBD2 (5 bases each). With 2 bases removed from V and 4 bases from J, the gap between germline ends came to 10 bases. CDR1 SGHTA and CDR2 FQGNSA come from the germline V gene. This CDR3 comprises 14 residues. The CDR3 sequence: CASSLLGDPDTQYF. CDR3 in DNA: TGTGCCAGCAGCTTACTCGGGGACCCAGATACGCAGTATTTT.

The V and J genes are TRBV7-8 and TRBJ2-7; D call uncertain. The CDR3 has 12 amino acids. V was clipped by 4 bases and J by 5 bases, with 9 bases between them. Germline V CDR1 and CDR2: SGHVS, FQNEAQ. Written as DNA, the CDR3 is TGTGCCAGCAGCTCCATAGGGCACGAGCAGTACTTC. The encoded protein is CASSSIGHEQYF. Combining the CDR3 with reference TRBV7-8 and TRBJ2-7 gives the whole variable domain GAGVSQSPRYKVAKRGQDVALRCDPISGHVSLFWYQQALGQGPEFLTYFQNEAQLDKSGLPSDRFFAERPEGSVSTLKIQRTQQEDSAVYLCASSSIGHEQYFGPGTRLTVT.

The chain joins TRBV6-2 or TRBV6-3 to TRBJ2-3; possibly TRBD2 for D (6 bases). The CDR3 runs to 16 residues. Between the trimmed V and J ends, which lost 2 bases and 6 bases, there was a span of 18 bases. The germline V gene encodes CDR1 MNHEY and CDR2 SVGEGT. CDR3 protein: CASSYIAGLPHDTQYF. The CDR3 nucleotides are TGTGCCAGCAGTTACATCGCGGGACTTCCCCACGATACGCAGTATTTT.

The gene calls are TRBV25-1 and TRBJ2-1; 10 bases match TRBD1. Per germline, CDR1 MGHDK and CDR2 SYGVNS. The CDR3 is 13 residues long. Trimming at V came to 10 bases and at J to 13 bases, leaving 13 bases not matched to a gene. CDR3 bases: TGTGCCACCCGGGACAGGGGCGCGAAGGGCCAGTTCTTC. It encodes CATRDRGAKGQFF.

This clonotype was picked up one time. The chain uses TRBV12-3 or TRBV12-4 and TRBJ1-5; D might be TRBD1 (5 bases). V lost 3 bases and J 3 bases, leaving 9 bases between the germline ends. The CDR3 spans 14 residues. DNA for the CDR3: TGTGCCAGCAGTTTTGCAGGGTTCAATCAGCCCCAGCATTTT. Its translation is CASSFAGFNQPQHF.

The CDR3 protein is CASSLGTGLGGYTF. The CDR3 DNA reads as TGTGCCAGCAGTTTAGGGACAGGGTTGGGTGGCTACACCTTC. The genes are TRBV27 and TRBJ1-2; 9 bases agree with TRBD1. Germline V lookup: CDR1 MNHEY, CDR2 SMNVEV (reference sequence). V lost 2 bases and J lost 7; bases outside the gene matches: 5. The length of the CDR3 is 14 residues.